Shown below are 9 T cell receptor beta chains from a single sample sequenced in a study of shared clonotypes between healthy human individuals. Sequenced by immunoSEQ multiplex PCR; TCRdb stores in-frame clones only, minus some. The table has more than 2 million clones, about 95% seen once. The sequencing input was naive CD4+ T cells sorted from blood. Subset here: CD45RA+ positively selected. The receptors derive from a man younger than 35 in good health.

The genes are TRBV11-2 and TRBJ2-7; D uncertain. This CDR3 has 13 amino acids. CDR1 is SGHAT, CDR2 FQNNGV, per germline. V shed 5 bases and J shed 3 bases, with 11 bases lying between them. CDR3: CASSHGRSYEQYF. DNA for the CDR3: TGTGCCAGCAGCCATGGACGGAGCTACGAGCAGTACTTC.

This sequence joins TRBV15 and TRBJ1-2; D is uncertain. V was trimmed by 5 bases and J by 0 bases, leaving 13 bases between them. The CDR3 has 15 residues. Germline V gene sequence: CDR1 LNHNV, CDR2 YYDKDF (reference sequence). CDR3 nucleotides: TGTGCCACCAGCCCCCGGAAGCAGACTAACTATGGCTACACCTTC. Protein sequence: CATSPRKQTNYGYTF.

The CDR3 nucleotides are TGCGCCAGCAGCTTGGCCTCGGGCCGGTCCAATGAGCAGTTCTTC. Residues: CASSLASGRSNEQFF. J is TRBJ2-1 and V is TRBV5-1; D is ambiguous. This CDR3 region has 15 residues. With 0 bases removed from V and 6 bases from J, the gap between germline ends came to 13 bases. Germline CDR1 and CDR2: SGHRS and YFSETQ.

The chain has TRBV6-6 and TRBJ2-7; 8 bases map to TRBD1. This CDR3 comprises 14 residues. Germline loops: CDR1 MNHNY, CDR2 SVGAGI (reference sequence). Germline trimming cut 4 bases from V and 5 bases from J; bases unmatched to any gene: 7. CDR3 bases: TGTGCCAGCAGTTTCGGACAGGGAAGACACGAGCAGTACTTC. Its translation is CASSFGQGRHEQYF.

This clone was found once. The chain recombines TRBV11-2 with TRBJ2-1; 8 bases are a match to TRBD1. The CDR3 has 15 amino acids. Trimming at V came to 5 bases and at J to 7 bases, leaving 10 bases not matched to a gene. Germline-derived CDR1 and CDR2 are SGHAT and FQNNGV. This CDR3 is CASSLGSGGLNEQFF. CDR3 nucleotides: TGTGCCAGCAGCCTAGGGTCAGGGGGCCTAAATGAGCAGTTCTTC.

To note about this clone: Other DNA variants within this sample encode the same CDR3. DNA for the CDR3: TGCGCCAGCAGCGGCAGGGGTGGGCAAGAGACCCAGTACTTC. Translating it yields CASSGRGGQETQYF. The chain recombines TRBV5-1 with TRBJ2-5, with D possibly matching TRBD1 (6 bases). This CDR3 spans 14 amino acids. V gave up 4 bases and J gave up 2 bases, with 12 bases separating them. The V gene's germline CDR1 is SGHRS and CDR2 YFSETQ. The full variable domain, its missing parts supplied by reference TRBV5-1 and TRBJ2-5, is KAGVTQTPRYLIKTRGQQVTLSCSPISGHRSVSWYQQTPGQGLQFLFEYFSETQRNKGNFPGRFSGRQFSNSRSEMNVSTLELGDSALYLCASSGRGGQETQYFGPGTRLLVL.

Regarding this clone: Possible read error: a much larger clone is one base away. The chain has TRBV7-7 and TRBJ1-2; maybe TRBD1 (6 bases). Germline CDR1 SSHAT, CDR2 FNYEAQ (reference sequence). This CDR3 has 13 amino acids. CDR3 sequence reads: CASSFTGPNGYTF. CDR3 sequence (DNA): TGTGCTAGCAGCTTCACAGGGCCGAATGGCTACACCTTC.

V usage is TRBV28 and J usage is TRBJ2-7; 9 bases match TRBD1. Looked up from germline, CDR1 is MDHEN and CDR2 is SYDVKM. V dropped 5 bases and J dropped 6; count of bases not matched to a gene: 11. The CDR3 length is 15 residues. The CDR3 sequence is CASSPPGQGVFEQYF. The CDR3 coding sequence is TGTGCCAGCAGTCCCCCGGGACAGGGAGTATTCGAGCAGTACTTC. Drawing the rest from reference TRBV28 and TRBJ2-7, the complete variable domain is DVKVTQSSRYLVKRTGEKVFLECVQDMDHENMFWYRQDPGLGLRLIYFSYDVKMKEKGDIPEGYSVSREKKERFSLILESASTNQTSMYLCASSPPGQGVFEQYFGPGTRLTVT.

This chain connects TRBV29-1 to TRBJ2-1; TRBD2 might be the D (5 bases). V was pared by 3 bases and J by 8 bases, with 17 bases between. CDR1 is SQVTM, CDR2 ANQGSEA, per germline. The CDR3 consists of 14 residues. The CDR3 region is CSVERGSGLDEQFF. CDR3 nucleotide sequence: TGCAGCGTTGAGAGAGGGTCAGGTCTCGATGAGCAGTTCTTC.